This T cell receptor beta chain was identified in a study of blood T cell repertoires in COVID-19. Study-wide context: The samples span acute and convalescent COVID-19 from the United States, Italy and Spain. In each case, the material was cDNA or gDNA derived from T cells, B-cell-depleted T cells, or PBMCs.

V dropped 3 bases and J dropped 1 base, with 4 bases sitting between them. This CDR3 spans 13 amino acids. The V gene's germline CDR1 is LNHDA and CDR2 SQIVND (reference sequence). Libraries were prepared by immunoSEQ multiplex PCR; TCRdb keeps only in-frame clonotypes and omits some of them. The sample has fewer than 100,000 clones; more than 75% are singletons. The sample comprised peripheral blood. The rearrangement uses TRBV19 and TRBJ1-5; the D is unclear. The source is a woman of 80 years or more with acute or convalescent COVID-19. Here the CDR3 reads CASSIQSNQPQHF. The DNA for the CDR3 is TGTGCCAGTAGTATTCAGAGCAATCAGCCCCAGCATTTT.